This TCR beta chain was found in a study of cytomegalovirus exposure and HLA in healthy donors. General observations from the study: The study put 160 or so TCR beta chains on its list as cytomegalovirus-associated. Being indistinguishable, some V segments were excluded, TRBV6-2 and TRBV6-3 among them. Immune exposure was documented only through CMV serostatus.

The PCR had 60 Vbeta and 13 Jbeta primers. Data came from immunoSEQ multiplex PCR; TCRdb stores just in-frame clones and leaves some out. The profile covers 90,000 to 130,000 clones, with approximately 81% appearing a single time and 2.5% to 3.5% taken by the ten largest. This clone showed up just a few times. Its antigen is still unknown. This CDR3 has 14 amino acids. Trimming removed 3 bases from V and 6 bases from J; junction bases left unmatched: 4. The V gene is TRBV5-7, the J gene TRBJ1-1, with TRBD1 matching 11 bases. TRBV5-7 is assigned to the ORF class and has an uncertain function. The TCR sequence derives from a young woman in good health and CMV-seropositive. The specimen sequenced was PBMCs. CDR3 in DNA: TGTGCCAGCAGCTGGACAGGGGGCGGCTCTGAAGCTTTCTTT. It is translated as CASSWTGGGSEAFF.